This TCR beta chain was found in a study of shared T cell receptors in the human thymus. This CDR3 spans 14 amino acids. Trimming took 4 bases from V and 10 from J, leaving 17 bases between them. Germline-derived CDR1 and CDR2 are LGHNA and YSLEER. This table comes from immunoSEQ multiplex PCR, and its TCRdb copy is limited to in-frame clones, with some not included. The data hold hundreds of thousands of clones, with around 78% observed a single time. These data were also reused for a study on human thymus T cells. In that study: In corrective heart surgery, resections were taken, and these provided the thymus tissue. Thymic and blood repertoires seemed to favor certain V and J genes. Related work found strong thymic repertoire overlap between unrelated individuals.

The V call is TRBV4-3, the J call TRBJ2-1; TRBD1 is a possible D gene (5 bases). The receptor was derived from a boy less than two years old with a congenital heart defect. The source material was thymocytes. This CDR3 is CASSRQPPIGEQFF. The CDR3 coding sequence is TGCGCCAGCAGCCGACAGCCCCCCATCGGCGAGCAGTTCTTC.